The 5 T cell receptor beta chains presented below share a single source sample, sequenced in a study of blood T cell repertoires in COVID-19. The method was immunoSEQ multiplex PCR; TCRdb's version includes in-frame clones alone and lacks a portion of them. The sample lists around 310,000 clones, nearly 90% seen once, with just under 9.5% in the top ten. Sequencing used PBMCs or T cells enriched from blood (not recorded which). The source is a woman younger than 45 who had recovered from COVID-19.

CDR3: CASSLARTARGEKLFF. The CDR3 DNA reads as TGTGCCAGCAGCTTAGCCCGGACAGCTAGGGGTGAAAAACTGTTTTTT. The rearrangement uses TRBV7-8 and TRBJ1-4, with TRBD1 as a possible D gene (6 bases). CDR1 and CDR2 (germline): SGHVS, FQNEAQ. V was shortened by 0 bases and J by 7 bases, with 15 bases between the two germline ends. The CDR3 extends over 16 amino acids.

This clone was observed a single time. The chain combines TRBV7-9 with TRBJ1-1; 7 bases map to TRBD1. The germline CDR1 and CDR2 sequences are SEHNR and FQNEAQ (reference sequence). The trim removed 3 bases at V and 4 bases at J, leaving 5 bases unmatched. The CDR3 length is 14 residues. The CDR3 DNA reads TGTGCCAGCAGCTTCGAGACAGGGCCCACTGAAGCTTTCTTT. This codes for CASSFETGPTEAFF.

This sequence joins TRBV18 and TRBJ1-3, with 8 nucleotides matching TRBD1. This CDR3 spans 15 amino acids. The V gene end was trimmed by 6 bases and the J gene end by 2 bases; junction bases not matched to a gene: 6. Per the germline V gene, CDR1 is KGHSH and CDR2 is LQKENI. CDR3 amino acids: CASSPGQGPGNTIYF. The DNA for the CDR3 is TGTGCCAGCTCCCCTGGACAGGGCCCTGGAAACACCATATATTTT.

This clone came up once. CDR3 coding DNA: TGTGCCAGCAGTACCTCCGGGACCTACGAGCAGTACTTC. It yields the protein CASSTSGTYEQYF. The chain carries TRBV6-5 and TRBJ2-7; D is possibly TRBD2 (5 bases). V was pared by 5 bases and J by 2 bases, with 10 bases between. This CDR3 spans 13 amino acids. Germline values: CDR1 MNHEY, CDR2 SVGAGI.

The J gene is TRBJ2-5, the V gene TRBV10-3; D unresolved. The ends were cut back, 4 bases at V and 1 base at J, with 4 bases in the middle. The germline CDR1 and CDR2 sequences are ENHRY and SYGVKD. This CDR3 is 12 amino acids long. CDR3 nucleotides: TGTGCCATCAGTGCCGGCCAAGAGACCCAGTACTTC. This translates into CAISAGQETQYF.